Following are 29 T cell receptor beta chains from one sample sequenced in a study of Ad26.COV2.S vaccination and SARS-CoV-2 variants (dated by TCRdb to about 2021). Receptors were amplified or captured by the immunoSEQ multiplex PCR assay. Entries here come from immuneACCESS through TCRdb and include only in-frame sequences with V and J called. Some clones fail to appear in such tables; in the studies checked, an unresolved V gene covers under half of the shortfall, and the cause of the remainder is unknown. This sample lists some 300,000 clones; around 84% were detected once. 1.5% to 2.5% of the sample is taken by the ten largest. The treatment or condition label for this specimen denotes: about 20 received Ad26.COV2.S at low or high dose, single or two shots; 5 received placebo; per-sample allocation not given. Repertoires of vaccine and placebo recipients were sequenced from samples collected on day 63 after the first injection.

Material: peripheral blood, obtained in a trial of Ad26.COV2.S vaccine versus placebo. These receptors all stem from a person aged 18 to 65 who received the Ad26.COV2.S COVID-19 vaccine or a placebo.

The rearrangement links TRBV5-1 to TRBJ2-3, with 10 bases aligning to TRBD2. The CDR3 spans 15 residues. The trim removed 2 bases at V and 5 bases at J, leaving 5 bases unmatched. In germline, CDR1 is SGHRS, CDR2 YFSETQ. CDR3 DNA sequence: TGCGCCAGCAGCTTAAGCGGGGGGGCTGGAGATACGCAGTATTTT. This sequence encodes CASSLSGGAGDTQYF.

The chain combines TRBV5-1 with TRBJ1-4; no definite D call. V lost 4 bases and J 4 bases, leaving 14 bases between the germline ends. This CDR3 comprises 15 residues. The germline V gene has CDR1 SGHRS and CDR2 YFSETQ. CDR3 loop: CASSRAGSNNEKLFF. CDR3 sequence (DNA): TGCGCCAGCAGCCGGGCGGGGAGCAATAATGAAAAACTGTTTTTT.

The rearrangement uses TRBV24-1 and TRBJ2-7; D not resolved. Trimming stripped 8 bases from V and 4 bases from J, with 14 bases between. The CDR3 length is 13 residues. Per germline, CDR1 KGHDR and CDR2 SFDVKD. The CDR3 DNA is TGTGCCACCATCGAGACCTTGGGGTACGAGCAGTACTTC. This translates into CATIETLGYEQYF.

A single count supports this clone. The chain uses TRBV2 and TRBJ2-2; the match to TRBD1 covers 9 bases. The length of the CDR3 is 16 residues. CDR1 is SNHLY, CDR2 FYNNEI, per germline. V gave up 7 bases and J gave up 2 bases; unmatched junction bases: 8. The CDR3 DNA is TGTGCCAGCACCCTGGGACAGGGCGGAAACACCGGGGAGCTGTTTTTT. Protein product: CASTLGQGGNTGELFF.

This clone appeared a few times. The chain recombines TRBV5-4 with TRBJ1-2; D may be TRBD1 (5 bases). Germline lookup yields CDR1 SGHNT and CDR2 YYREEE (reference sequence). The germline V and J ends were trimmed by 2 bases and 0 bases, with 11 bases remaining between them. CDR3 size: 15 residues. The CDR3 spells CASSLGGVTNYGYTF. CDR3 bases: TGTGCCAGCAGCTTAGGAGGGGTAACTAACTATGGCTACACCTTC.

The chain links TRBV5-8 to TRBJ2-7, with D unresolved. The CDR3 is made up of 12 amino acids. V lost 0 bases to trimming and J lost 2 bases, with 3 bases between them. Per the germline V gene, CDR1 is SGHTS and CDR2 is YDEGEE. Written as DNA, the CDR3 is TGTGCCAGCAGCTTGGTTCCCTACGAGCAGTACTTC. Protein: CASSLVPYEQYF.

In this sample, this clone turned up once. The chain couples TRBV30 to TRBJ1-1; TRBD1 matches 7 bases. The CDR3 length is 13 residues. V lost 2 bases and J lost 7; bases outside the gene matches: 7. CDR1 and CDR2 (germline): GTSNPN, SVGIG (reference sequence). The CDR3 reads CAWSRDRQVEAFF. The DNA for the CDR3 is TGTGCCTGGAGTCGGGACAGACAGGTTGAAGCTTTCTTT.

The chain employs TRBV5-4 and TRBJ2-2; D is unclear. Germline values: CDR1 SGHNT, CDR2 YYREEE (reference sequence). V was clipped by 5 bases and J by 2 bases, with 22 bases between them. The CDR3 is made up of 18 amino acids. This CDR3 is CASSHSERGFPNTGELFF. The CDR3 bases are TGTGCCAGCAGTCACTCTGAGAGAGGTTTCCCAAACACCGGGGAGCTGTTTTTT.

The genes are TRBV5-6 and TRBJ2-7; D possibly corresponds to TRBD2 (5 bases). Trimming took 0 bases from V and 5 from J, leaving 9 bases between them. CDR3 size: 13 residues. Germline lookup yields CDR1 SGHDT and CDR2 YYEEEE. CDR3 nucleotides: TGTGCCAGCAGCTTGGTCCCGAGGGACGAGCAGTACTTC. This gives the protein CASSLVPRDEQYF.

The genes are TRBV7-9 and TRBJ1-2; 9 positions match TRBD1. The CDR3 sequence is 15 residues long. The ends lost 1 base at V and 3 bases at J; junction bases unmatched: 3. Germline V gene sequence: CDR1 SEHNR, CDR2 FQNEAQ (reference sequence). Here the CDR3 DNA reads TGTGCCAGCAGCTTAGGGACAGGGGAATACTATGGCTACACCTTC. Amino acids: CASSLGTGEYYGYTF.

This chain links TRBV2 with TRBJ1-1; D remains ambiguous. There are 13 residues in the CDR3. Trimming took 2 bases from V and 10 from J, leaving 14 bases between them. Germline CDR1 and CDR2: SNHLY and FYNNEI. CDR3 nucleotides: TGTGCCAGCAGTGAAACAAGCTCCTTCCCAGCTTTCTTT. This sequence encodes CASSETSSFPAFF.

The CDR3 spells CASMGTGGTGELFF. The CDR3 DNA reads TGTGCCAGCATGGGGACAGGGGGCACCGGGGAGCTGTTTTTT. The chain joins TRBV2 to TRBJ2-2, with 11 bases lining up with TRBD1. The junction had 2 bases not matched to a gene; V was cut back by 7 bases and J by 4 bases. The CDR3 is made up of 14 amino acids. CDR1 SNHLY and CDR2 FYNNEI come from the germline V gene. Supplemented by reference TRBV2 and TRBJ2-2, the full variable domain reads EPEVTQTPSHQVTQMGQEVILRCVPISNHLYFYWYRQILGQKVEFLVSFYNNEISEKSEIFDDQFSVERPDGSNFTLKIRSTKLEDSAMYFCASMGTGGTGELFFGEGSRLTVL.

The chain recombines TRBV11-2 with TRBJ2-2, with D tentatively TRBD1 (6 bases). Trimming left V 1 base short and J 1 base short, with 7 bases between. The CDR3 sequence is 15 residues long. Germline CDR1 reads SGHAT; CDR2 reads FQNNGV. Written as DNA, the CDR3 is TGTGCCAGCAGCTTAGGGGACAAGAACACCGGGGAGCTGTTTTTT. Protein: CASSLGDKNTGELFF.

This chain joins TRBV27 and TRBJ1-1, with D tentatively TRBD1 (5 bases). The CDR3 totals 14 residues. Trimming cost V 8 bases and J 5 bases, with 18 bases left between them. CDR1 and CDR2 from the germline V gene are MNHEY and SMNVEV (reference sequence). CDR3 protein: CASGQGMRNTEAFF. The DNA for the CDR3 is TGTGCCAGCGGCCAGGGTATGAGAAATACTGAAGCTTTCTTT.

The chain couples TRBV2 to TRBJ1-5; tentatively, D is TRBD1 (6 bases). This CDR3 is 16 amino acids long. The V end was cut by 6 bases, the J end by 0 bases, with 15 bases between. Germline V CDR1 and CDR2: SNHLY, FYNNEI. This CDR3 is CASSGTGLSSNQPQHF. CDR3 in DNA: TGTGCCAGCAGCGGCACAGGGTTGAGTAGCAATCAGCCCCAGCATTTT.

The rearrangement uses TRBV6-5 and TRBJ2-5, with no clear D. This CDR3 comprises 13 residues. The germline gives CDR1 MNHEY, CDR2 SVGAGI. Trimming took off 5 bases at V and 5 bases at J, with 12 bases between the two ends. The DNA for the CDR3 is TGTGCCAGCAGTCAGCAGGCTTTGGAGACCCAGTACTTC. It specifies CASSQQALETQYF.

This rearrangement joins TRBV5-1 to TRBJ2-3, with 7 bases identical to TRBD2. Germline V gene data show CDR1 as SGHRS and CDR2 as YFSETQ. The trim removed 0 bases at V and 4 bases at J, leaving 8 bases unmatched. The CDR3 spans 16 residues. CDR3 loop: CASSLGSGGRADTQYF. CDR3 bases: TGCGCCAGCAGCTTGGGTAGCGGAGGGAGGGCAGATACGCAGTATTTT. Using reference TRBV5-1 and TRBJ2-3 for the parts outside the CDR3, the full variable domain is KAGVTQTPRYLIKTRGQQVTLSCSPISGHRSVSWYQQTPGQGLQFLFEYFSETQRNKGNFPGRFSGRQFSNSRSEMNVSTLELGDSALYLCASSLGSGGRADTQYFGPGTRLTVL.

The CDR3 is CASSEGVPTDTQYF. DNA for the CDR3: TGCGCCAGCAGTGAGGGGGTCCCCACAGATACGCAGTATTTT. V is TRBV10-1 and J is TRBJ2-3, with D uncertain. CDR1 WNHNN and CDR2 SYGVQD come from the germline V gene (reference sequence). The CDR3 runs 14 residues. With 2 bases removed from V and 2 bases from J, the gap between germline ends came to 8 bases.

The chain uses TRBV11-1 and TRBJ2-1; TRBD1 agrees at 10 bases. The CDR3 covers 13 residues. In germline, CDR1 is SGHAT, CDR2 FQDESV (reference sequence). Unmatched junction bases numbered 7, after V lost 5 bases and J lost 12 bases. CDR3 nucleotide sequence: TGTGCCAGCAGCCTGGACAGGGGGTTGTTGCAGTTCTTC. It yields the protein CASSLDRGLLQFF.

Concerning this clone itself: Different DNA sequences within this sample yield the same CDR3. The chain couples TRBV6-5 to TRBJ1-2, with D uncertain. Trimming took off 2 bases at V and 4 bases at J, with 8 bases between the two ends. Germline V gene data show CDR1 as MNHEY and CDR2 as SVGAGI. There are 13 residues in the CDR3. CDR3 sequence: CASSYRTGYGYTF. As DNA, the CDR3 is TGTGCCAGCAGTTACCGGACGGGCTATGGCTACACCTTC.

The gene calls are TRBV4-1 and TRBJ1-6; weak D call: TRBD1 (5 bases). Trimming pared 3 bases from V and 4 bases from J, leaving 7 bases between. This CDR3 contains 14 residues. Germline assignment: CDR1 MGHRA and CDR2 YSYEKL. Here the CDR3 DNA reads TGCGCCAGCAGCCAGGAGGGGTATAATTCACCCCTCCACTTT. Its translation is CASSQEGYNSPLHF.

The chain recombines TRBV25-1 with TRBJ1-4; D might be TRBD1 (6 bases). Trimming cost V 5 bases and J 0 bases, with 13 bases left between them. This CDR3 has 16 residues. Germline values: CDR1 MGHDK, CDR2 SYGVNS. CDR3 residues: CASSIGQSATNEKLFF. The CDR3 DNA reads as TGTGCCAGCAGTATTGGACAGTCAGCAACTAATGAAAAACTGTTTTTT.

This chain links TRBV19 with TRBJ2-4; D perhaps matches TRBD2 (7 bases). Looked up from germline, CDR1 is LNHDA and CDR2 is SQIVND (reference sequence). This CDR3 is built from 15 residues. V gave up 4 bases and J gave up 9 bases, with 19 bases separating them. The DNA of the CDR3 is TGTGCCAGTAGTACGGGGGGCCTCAAAGGGAGCATTCAGTACTTC. Its protein is CASSTGGLKGSIQYF.

As DNA, the CDR3 is TGTGCCAGCAGCTTCCCGACTAGCGGGGGGACCTACGAGCAGTACTTC. It translates to CASSFPTSGGTYEQYF. V is TRBV7-9 and J is TRBJ2-7, with 13 nucleotides matching TRBD2. J was trimmed by 2 bases and V by 3 bases; bases with no gene match: 4. Germline CDR1 is SEHNR and CDR2 is FQNEAQ (reference sequence). The CDR3 runs to 16 residues. Combining the CDR3 with reference TRBV7-9 and TRBJ2-7 gives the whole variable domain DTGVSQNPRHKITKRGQNVTFRCDPISEHNRLYWYRQTLGQGPEFLTYFQNEAQLEKSRLLSDRFSAERPKGSFSTLEIQRTEQGDSAMYLCASSFPTSGGTYEQYFGPGTRLTVT.

V is TRBV6-6 and J is TRBJ2-7; TRBD1 matches at 9 bases. V lost 9 bases and J lost 4; bases outside the gene matches: 7. The V gene's germline CDR1 is MNHNY and CDR2 SVGAGI (reference sequence). This CDR3 has 13 residues. The CDR3: CASRDREAYEQYF. Here the CDR3 DNA reads TGTGCCAGTCGGGACAGGGAAGCGTACGAGCAGTACTTC.

This chain joins TRBV7-9 and TRBJ1-2; 8 bases are a match to TRBD1. CDR1 is SEHNR and CDR2 is FQNEAQ in the germline V gene (reference sequence). CDR3 length: 14 residues. With V trimmed by 1 base and J by 4 bases, 2 bases remained unmatched. In nucleotides, the CDR3 is TGTGCCAGCAGCTTAGGGGGACAGGCCTATGGCTACACCTTC. Its protein is CASSLGGQAYGYTF.

The chain's CDR3 is CASKMDLGSNQPQHF. CDR3 bases: TGTGCCAGCAAGATGGACCTGGGGAGCAATCAGCCCCAGCATTTT. The J gene is TRBJ1-5, the V gene TRBV6-6; D is undetermined. The CDR3 totals 15 residues. CDR1 and CDR2 from the germline V gene are MNHNY and SVGAGI (reference sequence). V shed 7 bases and J shed 1 base, with 14 bases lying between them.

The V and J genes are TRBV14 and TRBJ2-5; D call uncertain. Trimming removed 2 bases from V and 5 bases from J, with 15 bases in between. Looked up from germline, CDR1 is SGHDN and CDR2 is FVKESK. The CDR3 runs to 15 residues. This CDR3 is CASSQRARVGETQYF. Here the CDR3 DNA reads TGTGCCAGCAGCCAAAGGGCTAGAGTTGGGGAGACCCAGTACTTC.

The chain couples TRBV6-2 or TRBV6-3 to TRBJ2-7; no reliable D call. This CDR3 has 11 residues. Germline V lookup: CDR1 MNHEY, CDR2 SVGEGT. Trimming took 6 bases from V and 7 from J, leaving 10 bases between them. The CDR3 DNA reads TGTGCCAGCAGCTCGTTGGGGGAGCAGTACTTC. Encoded protein: CASSSLGEQYF.